This T cell receptor (beta chain) was sequenced during a study of monozygotic twins with inflammatory bowel disease. The CDR3 spans 12 residues. Germline lookup yields CDR1 SGHTA and CDR2 FQGNSA. No DNA is given; TCRdb re-called the 5' RACE reads and lists each CDR3 protein once. This sample's table has 70,000 to 95,000 distinct CDR3 sequences. Specimen: blood. V and J are TRBV7-2 and TRBJ2-3. This clonotype was sampled from a human donor with ulcerative colitis or Crohn's disease, or a healthy co-twin of an affected twin (not recorded which). The CDR3 region is CASSLVRDTQYF.